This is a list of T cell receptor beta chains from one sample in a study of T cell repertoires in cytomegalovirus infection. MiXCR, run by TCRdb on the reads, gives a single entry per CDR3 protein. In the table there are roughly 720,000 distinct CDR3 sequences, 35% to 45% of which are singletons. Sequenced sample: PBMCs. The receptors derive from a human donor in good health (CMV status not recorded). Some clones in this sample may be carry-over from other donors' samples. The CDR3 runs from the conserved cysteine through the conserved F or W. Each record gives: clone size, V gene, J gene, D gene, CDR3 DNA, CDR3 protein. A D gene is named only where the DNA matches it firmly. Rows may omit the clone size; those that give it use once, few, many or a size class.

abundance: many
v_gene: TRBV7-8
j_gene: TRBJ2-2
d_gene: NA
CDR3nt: TGTGCCAGCAGCCCCGGCCGAACCCTGACCGGGGAGCTGTTTTTT
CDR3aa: CASSPGRTLTGELFF

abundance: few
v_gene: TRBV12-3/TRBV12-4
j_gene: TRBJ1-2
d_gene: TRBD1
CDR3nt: TGTGCCAGCAGTACAGGGGGATCTAACTATGGCTACACCTTC
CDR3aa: CASSTGGSNYGYTF

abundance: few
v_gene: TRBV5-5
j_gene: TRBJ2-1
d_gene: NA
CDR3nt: TGTGCCAGCAGCCTCATTGCCTCCTACAATGAGCAGTTCTTC
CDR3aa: CASSLIASYNEQFF

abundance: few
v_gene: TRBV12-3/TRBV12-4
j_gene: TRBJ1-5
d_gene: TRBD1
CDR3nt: TGTGCCAGCACCCTTGGACAGGCAAATCAGCCCCAGCATTTT
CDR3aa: CASTLGQANQPQHF

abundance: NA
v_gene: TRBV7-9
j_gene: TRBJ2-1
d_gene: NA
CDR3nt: TGTGCCAGCACCACACGGACAACCTACAATGAGCAGTTCTTC
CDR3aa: CASTTRTTYNEQFF

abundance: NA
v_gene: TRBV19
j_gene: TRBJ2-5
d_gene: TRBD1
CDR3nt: TGTGCCAGCCGGACAGGGTCAGAGACCCAGTACTTC
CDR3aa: CASRTGSETQYF

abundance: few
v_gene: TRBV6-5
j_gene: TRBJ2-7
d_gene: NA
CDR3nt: TGTGCCAGCAGTTCCCCGGCTAGCCCGACCTACGAGCAGTACTTC
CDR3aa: CASSSPASPTYEQYF

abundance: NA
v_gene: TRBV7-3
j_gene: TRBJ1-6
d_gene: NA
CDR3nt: TGTGCCAGCAGCTTAGGGGTTAACCCACCCCTCCACTTT
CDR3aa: CASSLGVNPPLHF

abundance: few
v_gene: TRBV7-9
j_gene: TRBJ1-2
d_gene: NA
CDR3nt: TGTGCCAGCAGCCCTCGACGGGCAGACTATGGCTACACCTTC
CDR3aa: CASSPRRADYGYTF

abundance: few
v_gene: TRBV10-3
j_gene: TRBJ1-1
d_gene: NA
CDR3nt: TGTGCCATCAGACCACAGCAGGGGTACACTGAAGCTTTCTTT
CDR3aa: CAIRPQQGYTEAFF